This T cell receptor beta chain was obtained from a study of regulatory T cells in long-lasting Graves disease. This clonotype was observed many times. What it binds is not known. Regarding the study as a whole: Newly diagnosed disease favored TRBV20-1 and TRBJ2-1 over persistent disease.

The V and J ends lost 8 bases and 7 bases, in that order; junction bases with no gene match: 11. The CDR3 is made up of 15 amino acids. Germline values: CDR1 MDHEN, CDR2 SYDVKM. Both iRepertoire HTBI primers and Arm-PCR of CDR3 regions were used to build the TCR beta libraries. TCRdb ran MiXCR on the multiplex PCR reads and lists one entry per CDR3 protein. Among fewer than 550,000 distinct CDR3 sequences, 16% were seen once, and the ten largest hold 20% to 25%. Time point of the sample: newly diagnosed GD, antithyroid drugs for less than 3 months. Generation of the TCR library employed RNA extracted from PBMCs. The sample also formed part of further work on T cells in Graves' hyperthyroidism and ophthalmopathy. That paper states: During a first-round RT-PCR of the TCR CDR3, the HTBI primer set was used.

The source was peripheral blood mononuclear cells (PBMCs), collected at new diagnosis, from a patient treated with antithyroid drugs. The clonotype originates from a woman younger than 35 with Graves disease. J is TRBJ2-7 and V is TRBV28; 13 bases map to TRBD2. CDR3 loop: CASGKRTSGSREQYF. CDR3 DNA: TGTGCCAGCGGCAAACGGACTAGCGGGAGTCGTGAGCAGTACTTC.